This T cell receptor (beta chain) was identified during a study of OX40 agonist ivuxolimab in advanced cancers. Study details: Patients were under 90% male with ages about 23 to 80, mean 60.

This table comes from immunoSEQ multiplex PCR, and its TCRdb copy is limited to in-frame clones, with some not included. There are about 32,000 clones in the sample; just under 90% occur only once, and roughly 30% lies in the top ten. Findings and limits, study-wide: The work left the antigen specificity of expanded peripheral T cells undetermined.

Excluded were patients having autoimmune disease history or systemic immunosuppression. This CDR3 has 13 amino acids. Germline V gene sequence: CDR1 MNHEY, CDR2 SVGAGI. Trimming took 7 bases from V and 5 from J, leaving 14 bases between them. Of note for this clone: Its target is unknown.

This material consisted of CD4+ or CD8+ T cells sorted from blood, taken in a trial of the OX40 agonist ivuxolimab. This chain connects TRBV6-5 to TRBJ1-1; D not certain. The clonotype was recovered from an adult with an advanced solid tumor such as melanoma, head and neck, liver or kidney cancer. For the CDR3, the DNA is TGTGCCAGCACTAAAACCGAGTCTACTGAAGCTTTCTTT. This sequence encodes CASTKTESTEAFF.